This TCR beta chain came from a study of cytomegalovirus exposure and HLA in healthy donors. This CDR3 spans 13 amino acids. With V trimmed by 1 base and J by 6 bases, 4 bases remained unmatched. In germline, CDR1 is GTSNPN, CDR2 SVGIG (reference sequence). Findings and caveats of the study: Excluded were some V segments that proved indistinguishable, including TRBV6-2 and TRBV6-3. Reports showed the classifier diagnosing cytomegalovirus status with high specificity and sensitivity. Across all donors, roughly uniform sequencing depth was an assumption of the presence/absence analyses.

This clone was detected only a few times. The antigen is undetermined. Both 60 Vbeta primers and 13 Jbeta primers went into the PCR. Produced via immunoSEQ multiplex PCR; TCRdb's table is partial and in-frame only. Among about 110,000 clones listed, approximately 78% were seen once. Material for sequencing was PBMCs. This sequence originates from a young woman in good health and CMV-seronegative. The chain joins TRBV30 to TRBJ2-5, with 8 bases fitting TRBD2. CDR3 in DNA: TGTGCCTGGAGTGCCCGGGGGGGCCAGACCCAGTACTTC. It is translated as CAWSARGGQTQYF.